The clone carrying this T cell receptor (beta chain) was observed a single time. In the authors' workflow: Counts of nucleated cells, estimated from reference gene primer amplification, were obtained. Method: immunoSEQ multiplex PCR; TCRdb's copy keeps in-frame clones and lacks some. V, J and clone size are those of that table, while D and trimming were read from the DNA. The sample shows over 200,000 clones, 85% of them seen only once. This entry belongs to a study of blood T cell repertoires in COVID-19. Study at large: Samples of COVID-19 (acute and convalescent) were obtained from the United States, Italy and Spain. T cells, B-cell-depleted T cells, or PBMCs provided the cDNA or gDNA that served as material.

CDR1 is MNHEY, CDR2 SMNVEV, per germline (reference sequence). The CDR3 runs to 15 residues. Trimming shortened V by 0 bases and J by 0 bases, and 8 bases separated the two germline ends. In Cohort 3, a recovered donor had either two negative PCRs, clearance, or symptom resolution. This sequence joins TRBV27 and TRBJ1-1, with unresolved D. The sequencing input was PBMCs or T cells enriched from blood (not recorded which). This receptor was identified in a man aged 35 to 55 who had recovered from COVID-19. The CDR3 here is CASSLSPELNTEAFF. The CDR3 nucleotides are TGTGCCAGCAGTTTATCGCCGGAGCTGAACACTGAAGCTTTCTTT.